Listed here are 10 T cell receptor beta chains from one sample, sequenced in a study of OX40 agonist ivuxolimab in advanced cancers. Clones were read by immunoSEQ multiplex PCR, and TCRdb kept only the in-frame ones, dropping some. The sample lists about 43,000 clones, around 90% seen once, with around 20% in the top ten. Specimen: CD4+ or CD8+ T cells sorted from blood, collected in a trial of the OX40 agonist ivuxolimab. The origin of the receptors is an adult with an advanced solid tumor such as melanoma, head and neck, liver or kidney cancer.

The J gene is TRBJ2-4, the V gene TRBV2; a weak D match, TRBD2 (6 bases). Trimming took 1 base from V and 7 from J, leaving 17 bases between them. Germline lookup yields CDR1 SNHLY and CDR2 FYNNEI. The CDR3 consists of 16 residues. The CDR3 DNA reads as TGTGCCAGCAGTGAAGGGGAACGGGGGACTGGGAACATTCAGTACTTC. This gives the protein CASSEGERGTGNIQYF.

V is TRBV15 and J is TRBJ1-2; D uncertain. This CDR3 region has 12 residues. The V gene lost 1 base and the J gene lost 6 bases, with 6 bases spanning the gap. Germline CDR1 is LNHNV and CDR2 is YYDKDF (reference sequence). The chain's CDR3 is CATSRVSDGYTF. In nucleotides, the CDR3 is TGTGCCACCAGCAGAGTGTCGGATGGCTACACCTTC.

This sequence joins TRBV9 and TRBJ1-1; D remains ambiguous. The CDR3 contains 15 residues. The V and J ends lost 6 bases and 6 bases respectively, with 21 bases between them. The V gene's germline CDR1 is SGDLS and CDR2 YYNGEE. For the CDR3, the DNA is TGTGCCAGCAACGATAGAGACGGAACAGTCTCTGAAGCTTTCTTT. Translation: CASNDRDGTVSEAFF.

The chain combines TRBV5-6 with TRBJ1-3; no definite D call. Between the trimmed V and J ends, which lost 3 bases and 4 bases, there was a span of 11 bases. The CDR3 runs to 14 residues. Germline loops: CDR1 SGHDT, CDR2 YYEEEE. CDR3 sequence: CASSSLTFGNTIYF. CDR3 DNA: TGTGCCAGCAGCTCCTTAACTTTCGGAAACACCATATATTTT.

The chain carries TRBV5-4 and TRBJ2-7; D is perhaps TRBD2 (6 bases). Looked up from germline, CDR1 is SGHNT and CDR2 is YYREEE (reference sequence). Trimming took off 4 bases at V and 5 bases at J, with 16 bases between the two ends. This CDR3 comprises 14 residues. The CDR3 loop reads CASSLRDLQHEQYF. The CDR3 nucleotides are TGTGCCAGCAGCCTCCGGGACTTGCAGCACGAGCAGTACTTC.

In this sample, this clone turned up once. The rearrangement joins TRBV6-5 to TRBJ2-7, with a possible D match to TRBD2 (5 bases). CDR3 length equals 14 residues. Germline CDR1 and CDR2: MNHEY and SVGAGI. Trimming pared 1 base from V and 0 bases from J, leaving 7 bases between. The CDR3 DNA reads as TGTGCCAGCAGTTACTATGGGAGCTCCTACGAGCAGTACTTC. Translating gives CASSYYGSSYEQYF.

The V and J genes are TRBV7-9 and TRBJ1-1; 11 bases match TRBD1. This CDR3 spans 15 amino acids. Germline assignment: CDR1 SEHNR and CDR2 FQNEAQ (reference sequence). Trimming removed 2 bases from V and 4 bases from J; junction bases left unmatched: 3. The CDR3 is CASSLPGTGGTEAFF. CDR3 coding DNA: TGTGCCAGCAGCTTACCCGGGACAGGGGGCACTGAAGCTTTCTTT.

The CDR3 DNA reads as TGTGCCAGCAGCAGGGACAGGGGGTGGTCATACGAGCAGTACTTC. Encoded protein: CASSRDRGWSYEQYF. This chain connects TRBV6-6 to TRBJ2-7; 11 nucleotides align to TRBD1. The CDR3 contains 15 residues. J lost 4 bases, V lost 6 bases, and 8 bases had no gene match. CDR1 and CDR2 (germline): MNHNY, SVGAGI (reference sequence).

The DNA of the CDR3 is TGTGCCAGCAGCTTAGTTCGCAATGAGCAGTTCTTC. Encoded protein: CASSLVRNEQFF. This chain connects TRBV7-6 to TRBJ2-1; D ambiguous. The CDR3 has 12 residues. V was cut by 1 base and J by 6 bases, with 4 bases left in between. CDR1 and CDR2 from the germline V gene are SGHVS and FNYEAQ.

The chain uses TRBV19 and TRBJ2-3, with 8 bases lining up with TRBD1. CDR1 and CDR2 (germline): LNHDA, SQIVND (reference sequence). CDR3 length equals 15 residues. The V segment lost 5 bases and the J segment 4 bases; nucleotides outside the gene matches: 8. For the CDR3, the DNA is TGTGCCAGTAGTGCTGGGACAGGTAGTCCAGATACGCAGTATTTT. It encodes CASSAGTGSPDTQYF.